These T cell receptor beta chains were read from a single sample in a study of CD8+CD57+ T cells in acquired aplastic anemia. One entry per CDR3 protein results from TCRdb running MiXCR on the reads. The repertoire consists of about 210,000 distinct CDR3 sequences, with 30% to 35% occurring once and the leading ten covering 0.95% to 1.3%. Sequencing was performed on sorted CD4+, CD8+, or CD8+CD57+ T cells (not recorded which) from PBMCs. The receptors were sampled from a human donor in good health, serving as a control. Each CDR3 is given with its conserved first and last residue. A D gene is named only where the DNA matches it firmly. Size is omitted from some rows. Given values are once, few, many or a class for expanded clones.

D gene	J gene	V gene	clone size	CDR3 DNA	CDR3 protein
.	TRBJ2-2	TRBV2	many	TGTGCCAGCAGTAGACAGAATCCGAAGAACACCGGGGAGCTGTTTTTT	CASSRQNPKNTGELFF
.	TRBJ2-2	TRBV24-1	few	TGTGCCACCAGTGATACCGAGGGTAGGGAGCTGTTTTTT	CATSDTEGRELFF
.	TRBJ1-2	TRBV6-1	few	TGTGCCAGCAGTGAAACGACAGGTACTAACTATGGCTACACCTTC	CASSETTGTNYGYTF
.	TRBJ2-7	TRBV11-1	many	TGTGCCAGCAGCTTAACAGGGCACTCCTACGAGCAGTACTTC	CASSLTGHSYEQYF
.	TRBJ2-2	TRBV15	.	TGTGCCACCAGCAGGGCGGGTACCAACACCGGGGAGCTGTTTTTT	CATSRAGTNTGELFF
.	TRBJ1-1	TRBV7-3	many	TGTGCCAGCAGCCCAGTGGGAGCGAACACTGAAGCTTTCTTT	CASSPVGANTEAFF
TRBD2	TRBJ2-1	TRBV19	few	TGTGCCGGACTAACTAGCGGGAGCCCTCGAGAGCAGTTCTTC	CAGLTSGSPREQFF
TRBD2	TRBJ2-7	TRBV18	few	TGTGCCAGCTCACCGACTAGCGGGGTTCACGAGCAGTACTTC	CASSPTSGVHEQYF
.	TRBJ1-2	TRBV20-1	many	TGCAGTGCTAAGGGTCTGGGTAACTATGGCTACACCTTC	CSAKGLGNYGYTF
TRBD1	TRBJ2-1	TRBV9	many	TGTGCCAGCAGCGGGCCAGGGGGTGAGCAGTTCTTC	CASSGPGGEQFF
.	TRBJ1-3	TRBV7-6	many	TGTGCCAGCAGCCCGCAGGGCTCTGGAAACACCATATATTTT	CASSPQGSGNTIYF
.	TRBJ1-1	TRBV25-1	.	TGTGCCAGCTCATACCAGGGATCGATCGGGGCTGAAGCTTTCTTT	CASSYQGSIGAEAFF
.	TRBJ1-1	TRBV25-1	.	TGTGCCAGCAGCCAATCTCTTGGCGGGGGAGGGACTGAAGCTTTCTTT	CASSQSLGGGGTEAFF
TRBD2	TRBJ2-1	TRBV7-9	few	TGTGCCAGCAGCTTAAGCGGCCGAACTGGACTAGTTGGCAATGAGCAGTTCTTC	CASSLSGRTGLVGNEQFF
.	TRBJ2-5	TRBV14	.	TGTGCCAGCAGTCCCCGGGCCATTACGGATCAAGAGACCCAGTACTTC	CASSPRAITDQETQYF